The 13 T cell receptor beta chains reported below all come from one sample, sequenced in a study of CD8 T cells in Susac syndrome. RNA in amounts of roughly 0.5 to 1 ug was reverse transcribed with random hexamers. One entry per CDR3 protein results from TCRdb running MiXCR on the immunoSEQ multiplex PCR reads. The table records some 130,000 distinct CDR3 sequences, about 90% of them present only once. Material: CD8+ T cells from PBMCs. The source is a human donor with multiple sclerosis.

V gene TRBV10-3 combines with J gene TRBJ2-3, with 7 positions matching TRBD2. CDR1 is ENHRY and CDR2 is SYGVKD in the germline V gene. The junction had 5 bases not matched to a gene; V was cut back by 6 bases and J by 5 bases. The CDR3 is 13 residues long. The CDR3 coding sequence is TGTGCCATCAGCAGGGAGGGCGGAGATACGCAGTATTTT. It encodes CAISREGGDTQYF.

The chain is built from TRBV7-6 and TRBJ2-3, with D perhaps matching TRBD2 (5 bases). CDR3 length: 14 amino acids. Looked up from germline, CDR1 is SGHVS and CDR2 is FNYEAQ. The germline V and J ends were trimmed by 1 base and 2 bases, with 7 bases remaining between them. CDR3 bases: TGTGCCAGCAGCTTAGTCGGGGACACAGATACGCAGTATTTT. Translation: CASSLVGDTDTQYF. Together with reference TRBV7-6 and TRBJ2-3, the CDR3 gives the full variable domain: GAGVSQSPRYKVTKRGQDVALRCDPISGHVSLYWYRQALGQGPEFLTYFNYEAQQDKSGLPNDRFSAERPEGSISTLTIQRTEQRDSAMYRCASSLVGDTDTQYFGPGTRLTVL.

This chain joins TRBV6-6 and TRBJ2-5; the D is unclear. Germline CDR1 is MNHNY and CDR2 is SVGAGI (reference sequence). CDR3 length equals 15 residues. Trimming pared 4 bases from V and 4 bases from J, leaving 16 bases between. CDR3: CASSFDGLTGETQYF. As DNA, the CDR3 is TGTGCCAGCAGTTTCGATGGCCTAACGGGAGAGACCCAGTACTTC.

V is TRBV6-6 and J is TRBJ1-2, with unresolved D. Germline-derived CDR1 and CDR2 are MNHNY and SVGAGI (reference sequence). Deletions cut 6 bases from V and 4 bases from J, with 15 bases between. The CDR3 length is 14 residues. CDR3 DNA sequence: TGTGCCAGCAGGACCTTCTGGTTTGGCTATGGCTACACCTTC. It codes for CASRTFWFGYGYTF.

The J gene is TRBJ2-5, the V gene TRBV3-1; D might be TRBD2 (5 bases). CDR3 length: 12 residues. From germline, CDR1 is LGHDT and CDR2 YNNKEL (reference sequence). Trimming cost V 3 bases and J 4 bases, with 6 bases left between them. CDR3 sequence: CASSQEVETQYF. In DNA form, the CDR3 reads TGTGCCAGCAGCCAGGAGGTAGAGACCCAGTACTTC.

This sequence joins TRBV9 and TRBJ2-2; 8 bases map to TRBD2. Per the germline V gene, CDR1 is SGDLS and CDR2 is YYNGEE. V shed 2 bases and J 5 bases; nucleotides not matched to a gene: 14. CDR3 length: 18 residues. The DNA of the CDR3 is TGTGCCAGCAGCGTCCGTTCAGCATCGGGAGGGGGGACCGGGGAGCTGTTTTTT. Protein sequence: CASSVRSASGGGTGELFF.

The chain has TRBV7-9 and TRBJ1-5; D is unresolved. V was pared by 5 bases and J by 4 bases, with 12 bases between. There are 14 residues in the CDR3. Germline lookup yields CDR1 SEHNR and CDR2 FQNEAQ (reference sequence). CDR3 in amino acids: CASSEGSPNQPQHF. CDR3 coding DNA: TGTGCCAGCAGCGAAGGGTCACCTAATCAGCCCCAGCATTTT.

The V call is TRBV19, the J call TRBJ1-2; D is ambiguous. The CDR3 contains 13 residues. The V gene lost 6 bases and the J gene lost 2 bases, with 10 bases spanning the gap. The germline V gene encodes CDR1 LNHDA and CDR2 SQIVND (reference sequence). The CDR3 loop is CASRALGNYGYTF. The CDR3 DNA follows: TGTGCCAGTAGGGCCTTGGGAAACTATGGCTACACCTTC.

This chain joins TRBV4-1 and TRBJ1-5; the D gene is possibly TRBD1 (5 bases). The CDR3 extends over 17 amino acids. The germline gives CDR1 MGHRA, CDR2 YSYEKL. Trimming took 1 base from V and 7 from J, leaving 20 bases between them. CDR3 in DNA: TGCGCCAGCAGCCAAGTTGGAATGGGACCGGGAGACCAGCCCCAGCATTTT. Translation gives CASSQVGMGPGDQPQHF.

The chain has TRBV15 and TRBJ1-5; perhaps TRBD1 as D (6 bases). Trimming took 5 bases from V and 6 from J, leaving 17 bases between them. Germline V gene sequence: CDR1 LNHNV, CDR2 YYDKDF (reference sequence). The CDR3 covers 15 residues. This chain's CDR3 is CATSPGRGQGQPQHF. CDR3 sequence (DNA): TGTGCCACCAGCCCCGGTCGGGGGCAAGGTCAGCCCCAGCATTTT.

The chain has TRBV25-1 and TRBJ2-1, with D possibly being TRBD1 (5 bases). Germline values: CDR1 MGHDK, CDR2 SYGVNS. The V and J ends lost 4 bases and 2 bases respectively, with 12 bases between them. The CDR3 has 15 residues. The DNA of the CDR3 is TGTGCCAGCAGTGGGCAGGGTGGGCCCTACAATGAGCAGTTCTTC. It is translated as CASSGQGGPYNEQFF.

This chain links TRBV12-3 or TRBV12-4 with TRBJ2-1; a weak D match, TRBD2 (6 bases). V gave up 6 bases and J gave up 9 bases, with 24 bases separating them. CDR3 length equals 16 residues. The CDR3 DNA reads TGTGCCAGCAGCCCGCCCCGGGTGGCGGGGCGGGGTGAGCAGTTCTTC. Its translation is CASSPPRVAGRGEQFF.

The rearrangement joins TRBV27 to TRBJ2-5; 8 bases match TRBD1. Germline V CDR1 and CDR2: MNHEY, SMNVEV (reference sequence). This CDR3 has 15 residues. J was trimmed by 4 bases and V by 8 bases; bases with no gene match: 12. The CDR3 nucleotides are TGTGCCAGCGGGGGAGGACAGGGTGACGGAGAGACCCAGTACTTC. Translated: CASGGGQGDGETQYF.